A selection of T cell receptor beta chains follows, all from one sample in a study of regulatory T cells in long-lasting Graves disease. TCRdb recomputed calls from the multiplex PCR reads with MiXCR, one row per CDR3 protein. The sample consists of under 800,000 distinct CDR3 sequences, 15% to 20% of them appearing once. The same specimen was also included in a second study, on T cells in Graves' hyperthyroidism and ophthalmopathy.

Sequenced here: peripheral blood mononuclear cells (PBMCs), sampled at new diagnosis, from a patient treated with antithyroid drugs. These receptors all stem from a young woman with Graves disease. Both conserved end residues are part of each CDR3. Fields, in order: J gene, D gene, clone size, V gene, CDR3 protein, CDR3 DNA. D genes are given only for firm matches. The size field is filled for only some rows; it gives once, few, many or a size class.

j_gene: TRBJ2-5
d_gene: TRBD2
abundance: few
v_gene: TRBV20-1
CDR3aa: CSAGSGREETQYF
CDR3nt: TGCAGTGCTGGTAGCGGGAGGGAAGAGACCCAGTACTTC

j_gene: TRBJ1-1
d_gene: TRBD1
abundance: many
v_gene: TRBV28
CDR3aa: CASRSDRGRWTEAFF
CDR3nt: TGTGCCAGCAGGTCGGACAGGGGGCGATGGACTGAAGCTTTCTTT

j_gene: TRBJ2-1
d_gene: .
abundance: many
v_gene: TRBV28
CDR3aa: CASSFGGDEQFF
CDR3nt: TGTGCCAGCAGTTTCGGGGGAGACGAGCAGTTCTTC

j_gene: TRBJ2-3
d_gene: TRBD1
abundance: many
v_gene: TRBV12-3/TRBV12-4
CDR3aa: CASSDRDRTTDTQYF
CDR3nt: TGTGCCAGCAGCGACCGGGACAGGACCACAGATACGCAGTATTTT

j_gene: TRBJ1-2
d_gene: TRBD1
abundance: many
v_gene: TRBV28
CDR3aa: CAAQGAYGYTF
CDR3nt: TGTGCCGCACAGGGGGCCTATGGCTACACCTTC

j_gene: TRBJ2-3
d_gene: .
abundance: many
v_gene: TRBV28
CDR3aa: CASSLGDVATDTQYF
CDR3nt: TGTGCCAGCAGTTTAGGGGACGTAGCGACAGATACGCAGTATTTT

j_gene: TRBJ2-1
d_gene: TRBD2
abundance: many
v_gene: TRBV12-3/TRBV12-4
CDR3aa: CASSPGLESSEQFF
CDR3nt: TGTGCCAGCAGCCCGGGACTAGAGAGTAGTGAGCAGTTCTTC

j_gene: TRBJ1-5
d_gene: TRBD1
abundance: .
v_gene: TRBV19
CDR3aa: CASSISDRGNQPQHF
CDR3nt: TGTGCCAGTAGTATCTCGGACAGGGGGAATCAGCCCCAGCATTTT

j_gene: TRBJ1-3
d_gene: TRBD1
abundance: .
v_gene: TRBV6-2/TRBV6-3
CDR3aa: CASRGRQGLNTIYF
CDR3nt: TGTGCCAGCAGGGGCCGACAGGGGCTGAACACCATATATTTT

j_gene: TRBJ2-3
d_gene: TRBD2
abundance: many
v_gene: TRBV29-1
CDR3aa: CSGLAEGLNTQYF
CDR3nt: TGCAGCGGACTAGCGGAGGGGTTGAATACGCAGTATTTT

j_gene: TRBJ2-1
d_gene: TRBD2
abundance: .
v_gene: TRBV27
CDR3aa: CASNRAGGTILLDNEQFF
CDR3nt: TGTGCCAGCAATAGAGCGGGAGGTACAATCCTCCTAGACAATGAGCAGTTCTTC

j_gene: TRBJ2-5
d_gene: TRBD2
abundance: many
v_gene: TRBV12-3/TRBV12-4
CDR3aa: CASSLFLAGGGQETQYF
CDR3nt: TGTGCCAGCAGTTTATTTCTGGCGGGAGGGGGTCAAGAGACCCAGTACTTC

j_gene: TRBJ2-1
d_gene: TRBD1
abundance: .
v_gene: TRBV10-2
CDR3aa: CASTQGQYLPSWQFF
CDR3nt: TGCGCCAGTACACAGGGGCAGTACTTGCCCTCATGGCAGTTCTTC

j_gene: TRBJ2-7
d_gene: .
abundance: .
v_gene: TRBV10-3
CDR3aa: CAISDDRLSRPHEQYF
CDR3nt: TGTGCCATCAGCGATGACCGACTTTCTCGGCCCCACGAGCAGTACTTC

j_gene: TRBJ1-5
d_gene: .
abundance: few
v_gene: TRBV27
CDR3aa: CASSFPTAYSNQPQHF
CDR3nt: TGTGCCAGCAGTTTTCCGACAGCTTATAGCAATCAGCCCCAGCATTTT

j_gene: TRBJ1-5
d_gene: .
abundance: many
v_gene: TRBV2
CDR3aa: CASSADSNQPQHF
CDR3nt: TGTGCCAGCAGTGCGGACAGCAATCAGCCCCAGCATTTT

j_gene: TRBJ2-5
d_gene: .
abundance: few
v_gene: TRBV5-1
CDR3aa: CASSLDPGRIQETQYF
CDR3nt: TGCGCCAGCAGCTTGGATCCGGGGCGCATCCAAGAGACCCAGTACTTC

j_gene: TRBJ1-6
d_gene: .
abundance: many
v_gene: TRBV28
CDR3aa: CASNPSASPLHF
CDR3nt: TGTGCCAGCAACCCGAGTGCCTCACCCCTCCACTTT

j_gene: TRBJ1-6
d_gene: .
abundance: few
v_gene: TRBV12-3/TRBV12-4
CDR3aa: CATATLPVALHF
CDR3nt: TGTGCCACCGCCACCCTGCCAGTCGCCCTCCACTTT

j_gene: TRBJ2-1
d_gene: .
abundance: many
v_gene: TRBV7-6
CDR3aa: CASSLGPRVEQFF
CDR3nt: TGTGCCAGCAGCTTAGGGCCCAGGGTTGAGCAGTTCTTC

j_gene: TRBJ2-7
d_gene: TRBD2
abundance: .
v_gene: TRBV6-1
CDR3aa: CASRNSGRNYEQYF
CDR3nt: TGTGCCAGCAGGAATAGCGGGAGGAACTACGAGCAGTACTTC

j_gene: TRBJ1-5
d_gene: .
abundance: many
v_gene: TRBV19
CDR3aa: CASMMEYSNQPQHF
CDR3nt: TGTGCCAGTATGATGGAGTATAGCAATCAGCCCCAGCATTTT

j_gene: TRBJ1-5
d_gene: .
abundance: .
v_gene: TRBV6-2/TRBV6-3
CDR3aa: CASSVSDRPQPQHF
CDR3nt: TGTGCCAGCAGTGTGTCTGACCGACCACAGCCCCAGCATTTT

j_gene: TRBJ1-1
d_gene: .
abundance: many
v_gene: TRBV15
CDR3aa: CATSSRQNTEAFF
CDR3nt: TGTGCCACCAGCAGTCGACAGAACACTGAAGCTTTCTTT

j_gene: TRBJ2-7
d_gene: TRBD1
abundance: .
v_gene: TRBV28
CDR3aa: CASTEQGVPGYEQYF
CDR3nt: TGTGCCAGCACCGAACAGGGGGTCCCGGGCTACGAGCAGTACTTC

j_gene: TRBJ2-5
d_gene: .
abundance: .
v_gene: TRBV29-1
CDR3aa: CSVEPQGQETQYF
CDR3nt: TGCAGCGTTGAGCCCCAGGGACAAGAGACCCAGTACTTC

j_gene: TRBJ1-5
d_gene: .
abundance: .
v_gene: TRBV12-3/TRBV12-4
CDR3aa: CASSFPPDQPQHF
CDR3nt: TGTGCCAGCAGCTTCCCCCCCGATCAGCCCCAGCATTTT

j_gene: TRBJ1-6
d_gene: TRBD1
abundance: many
v_gene: TRBV2
CDR3aa: CASRGTGGVNSPLHF
CDR3nt: TGTGCCAGCAGGGGCACAGGGGGTGTTAATTCACCCCTCCACTTT

j_gene: TRBJ2-1
d_gene: TRBD1
abundance: many
v_gene: TRBV18
CDR3aa: CASSPGTGVFEQFF
CDR3nt: TGTGCCAGCTCACCCGGGACAGGGGTTTTTGAGCAGTTCTTC

j_gene: TRBJ2-5
d_gene: .
abundance: .
v_gene: TRBV6-1
CDR3aa: CASSNGQQETQYF
CDR3nt: TGTGCCAGCAGCAACGGACAGCAAGAGACCCAGTACTTC

j_gene: TRBJ1-2
d_gene: .
abundance: .
v_gene: TRBV5-4
CDR3aa: CASSLGNSGKNYGYTF
CDR3nt: TGTGCCAGCAGCTTGGGTAACAGTGGTAAAAACTATGGCTACACCTTC

j_gene: TRBJ2-7
d_gene: .
abundance: .
v_gene: TRBV5-4
CDR3aa: CASSQGPNGNEQYF
CDR3nt: TGTGCCAGCAGCCAGGGACCGAACGGGAACGAGCAGTACTTC

j_gene: TRBJ1-4
d_gene: .
abundance: many
v_gene: TRBV28
CDR3aa: CASSSRSRFNEKLFF
CDR3nt: TGTGCCAGCAGTTCCCGCAGCAGGTTTAATGAAAAACTGTTTTTT